This TCR beta chain is drawn from a study of blood T cell repertoires in COVID-19. Study-wide background: PBMCs, B-cell-depleted T cells, or T cells provided the cDNA or gDNA that made up the material.

Ages ranged from roughly 18 to 100 years, with residence in 20 to 30 US areas. The protocol was immunoSEQ multiplex PCR, while the TCRdb copy is restricted to in-frame clones and leaves out a portion. The sample has approximately 160,000 clones, around 88% seen once; the top ten hold roughly 4%. V lost 3 bases and J lost 8; bases outside the gene matches: 4. The length of the CDR3 is 14 residues. Germline V CDR1 and CDR2: KGHSH, LQKENI. The chain links TRBV18 to TRBJ2-1, with TRBD2 matching 10 bases. The clonotype comes from a woman aged 45-65 years in a cohort exposed to, infected with or recovered from COVID-19 (not recorded which). What was sequenced was PBMCs or T cells enriched from blood (not recorded which). CDR3 protein: CASSPPSGGYEQFF. CDR3 sequence (DNA): TGTGCCAGCTCACCGCCTAGCGGGGGTTATGAGCAGTTCTTC.